The source of this T cell receptor (beta chain) is a study of T cell repertoires in cytomegalovirus infection. Study information: Signatures in public TCR beta sequences pointed to both CMV infection and matching HLA type.

MiXCR, applied by TCRdb to the reads, yields one record per CDR3 protein. The sample has approximately 490,000 distinct CDR3 sequences, approximately 10% seen once. This clonotype has ten or more counts. The sample taken for sequencing was PBMCs. The receptor's source is a human donor in good health (CMV status not recorded). Some clones in this sample may be carry-over from other donors' samples.

CDR3: CASSVEGLTEAFF. Written as DNA, the CDR3 is TGTGCCAGCAGCGTAGAAGGTCTCACTGAAGCTTTCTTT. This chain joins TRBV9 and TRBJ1-1; unclear D gene. V was cut by 0 bases and J by 4 bases, with 7 bases left in between. Per germline, CDR1 SGDLS and CDR2 YYNGEE. This CDR3 contains 13 residues. Full variable domain (outside the CDR3, taken from reference TRBV9 and TRBJ1-1): DSGVTQTPKHLITATGQRVTLRCSPRSGDLSVYWYQQSLDQGLQFLIQYYNGEERAKGNILERFSAQQFPDLHSELNLSSLELGDSALYFCASSVEGLTEAFFGQGTRLTVV.